Following are 2 T cell receptor beta chains from one sample sequenced in a study of T cells in Graves' hyperthyroidism and ophthalmopathy. RNA transcripts were the template for amplifying TCR beta CDR3 regions. HTBI primers were used for first-round RT-PCR of the TCR CDR3. MiXCR, applied by TCRdb to the multiplex PCR reads, yields one record per CDR3 protein. The sample has 700,000 or so distinct CDR3 sequences; about 15% are singletons. Sequenced sample: blood. These receptor sequences come from a young man with Graves' hyperthyroidism.

This clonotype was recorded a few times. J is TRBJ2-5 and V is TRBV15; 8 nucleotides match TRBD2. V dropped 7 bases and J dropped 1; count of bases not matched to a gene: 5. CDR3 length equals 14 residues. Looked up from germline, CDR1 is LNHNV and CDR2 is YYDKDF (reference sequence). The CDR3 sequence is CATNPGLAQETQYF. CDR3 sequence (DNA): TGTGCCACCAACCCCGGACTAGCCCAAGAGACCCAGTACTTC.

The V gene is TRBV7-2, the J gene TRBJ1-2, with D perhaps matching TRBD1 (5 bases). The germline gives CDR1 SGHTA, CDR2 FQGNSA. The CDR3 loop spans 14 amino acids. V dropped 3 bases and J dropped 8 bases, with 16 bases sitting between them. The CDR3 DNA follows: TGTGCCAGCAGCTTGTGGGGGGATCCACTCGGCTACACCTTC. Translating gives CASSLWGDPLGYTF. Drawing the rest from reference TRBV7-2 and TRBJ1-2, the complete variable domain is GAGVSQSPSNKVTEKGKDVELRCDPISGHTALYWYRQSLGQGLEFLIYFQGNSAPDKSGLPSDRFSAERTGGSVSTLTIQRTQQEDSAVYLCASSLWGDPLGYTFGSGTRLTVV.